Below, 10 T cell receptor beta chains from the same sample are listed, as sequenced in a study of tumor and adjacent non-tumor tissue in lung cancer. This sample's RNA came from whole unsorted tissue. The normal lung tissue was taken more than 3 cm from the tumor edge. A modified ARM-PCR protocol with three rounds of nested PCR amplified TCRbeta. Using its own MiXCR run on the multiplex PCR reads, TCRdb lists one record per CDR3 protein. Of tens of thousands of distinct CDR3 sequences listed, roughly 62% are singletons. Material: distant non-tumor lung tissue. These receptors came from a middle-aged woman with non-small cell lung cancer.

A note on this clonotype: A junction end diverges from the germline sequence, so it may reflect a read error. The V call is TRBV12-3 or TRBV12-4, the J call TRBJ1-2, with D perhaps matching TRBD1 (5 bases). The CDR3 consists of 14 residues. CDR3 amino acids: CASSLVKGTGGHTF. The CDR3 DNA reads TGTGCTAGCAGTTTAGTCAAGGGGACGGGTGGCCACACCTTC.

The genes are TRBV7-8 and TRBJ2-7, with D hard to call. Trimming removed 0 bases from V and 5 bases from J, with 8 bases in between. Looked up from germline, CDR1 is SGHVS and CDR2 is FQNEAQ. The CDR3 is made up of 13 amino acids. The CDR3 spells CASSLAFGDEQYF. The CDR3 DNA follows: TGTGCCAGCAGCTTAGCGTTCGGTGACGAGCAGTACTTC.

This CDR3 is CAISESTGASGQYF. CDR3 sequence (DNA): TGTGCCATCAGTGAATCGACAGGGGCGTCGGGGCAGTACTTC. The genes are TRBV10-3 and TRBJ2-7; 8 nucleotides align to TRBD1. In germline, CDR1 is ENHRY, CDR2 SYGVKD. The CDR3 covers 14 residues. V was clipped by 3 bases and J by 9 bases; unmatched bases: 10.

The V call is TRBV28, the J call TRBJ2-7; D gene unclear. Germline V gives CDR1 MDHEN, CDR2 SYDVKM. Trimming pared 7 bases from V and 9 bases from J, leaving 16 bases between. The CDR3 has 12 amino acids. CDR3 in amino acids: CASIFIQLGQYF. The CDR3 bases are TGTGCCAGCATTTTTATCCAATTGGGGCAGTACTTC. The whole variable domain, remainder taken from reference TRBV28 and TRBJ2-7, is DVKVTQSSRYLVKRTGEKVFLECVQDMDHENMFWYRQDPGLGLRLIYFSYDVKMKEKGDIPEGYSVSREKKERFSLILESASTNQTSMYLCASIFIQLGQYFGPGTRLTVT.

This clonotype was counted a few times. This could be a read error, since a much larger clone is one nucleotide away. V gene TRBV20-1 combines with J gene TRBJ1-4, with a possible D match to TRBD1 (5 bases). The germline V gene encodes CDR1 DFQATT and CDR2 SNEGSKA (reference sequence). With 1 base removed from V and 3 bases from J, the gap between germline ends came to 12 bases. The CDR3 loop spans 15 amino acids. CDR3: CSARVPTEPNEKLFF. Written as DNA, the CDR3 is TGCAGTGCTAGAGTCCCGACAGAACCTAATGAAAAACTGTTTTTT.

There are many counts of this clonotype. This chain links TRBV20-1 with TRBJ2-3, with TRBD2 identical over 8 bases. This CDR3 region has 15 residues. Germline V lookup: CDR1 DFQATT, CDR2 SNEGSKA (reference sequence). V was pared by 3 bases and J by 0 bases, with 5 bases of the junction left unmatched. CDR3 coding DNA: TGCAGTGCTAGCGGGAGGGCCTCTAGCACAGATACGCAGTATTTT. Translating gives CSASGRASSTDTQYF.

This clonotype was seen a handful of times. The CDR3 end shows no conserved phenylalanine or tryptophan, and so a read error is likely. No DNA is shown, since the ends of the CDR3 on it are uncertain; the CDR3 is the one TCRdb lists. The genes are TRBV7-9 and TRBJ1-1; the table names TRBD1, a call not compared with the DNA. The CDR3 spans 14 amino acids, including both terminal residues. Germline CDR1 and CDR2: SEHNR and FQNEAQ (reference sequence). The CDR3 loop is CASSTTGYNTEASL.

The chain has TRBV7-9 and TRBJ2-4, with TRBD1 as a possible D gene (6 bases). CDR3 size: 15 residues. In germline, CDR1 is SEHNR, CDR2 FQNEAQ (reference sequence). With 5 bases removed from V and 2 bases from J, the gap between germline ends came to 13 bases. The CDR3 DNA is TGTGCCAGCAGCCTGACAGGTGGGACCAAAAACATTCAGTACTTC. It codes for CASSLTGGTKNIQYF.

The CDR3 DNA follows: TGCAGCGTTGTATCTGGGTCGGGTCAACCCCAGCATTTT. Its translation is CSVVSGSGQPQHF. V gene TRBV29-1 combines with J gene TRBJ1-5; D gene uncertain. The CDR3 totals 13 residues. The V gene lost 4 bases and the J gene lost 10 bases, with 17 bases spanning the gap. The germline V gene encodes CDR1 SQVTM and CDR2 ANQGSEA.

Turning to this clonotype: Germline is not matched at one junction end, which may reflect a read error. The chain recombines TRBV4-2 with TRBJ2-5, with D hard to call. The CDR3 is made up of 15 amino acids. CDR1 and CDR2 (germline): LGHNA, YNFKEQ. CDR3 sequence: CASSRDEARFQTQYF. The DNA of the CDR3 is TGCGCCAGCAGCCGAGACGAGGCCAGGTTTCAGACCCAGTACTTC.